A single sample is the source of the 25 T cell receptor beta chains below, sequenced in a study of blood T cell repertoires in COVID-19. This table comes from immunoSEQ multiplex PCR, and its TCRdb copy is limited to in-frame clones, with some not included. The data show 85,000 to 90,000 clones, with about 89% seen just once and more than 1% held by the top ten. The sequencing input was peripheral blood. Every receptor here comes from a human donor in a cohort sampled during active COVID-19.

The V gene is TRBV5-1, the J gene TRBJ2-7; D is perhaps TRBD2 (5 bases). Between the trimmed V and J ends, which lost 5 bases and 1 base, there was a span of 10 bases. This CDR3 is built from 13 residues. CDR1 and CDR2 (germline): SGHRS, YFSETQ. The CDR3 DNA sequence: TGCGCCAGCAGGGAAGGACTTTCCTACGAGCAGTACTTC. This translates into CASREGLSYEQYF.

This sequence joins TRBV2 and TRBJ2-2; TRBD2 matches 14 bases. The CDR3 contains 16 residues. Germline trimming cut 10 bases from V and 2 bases from J; bases unmatched to any gene: 6. Germline CDR1 reads SNHLY; CDR2 reads FYNNEI. DNA of the CDR3: TGTGCCAAAAGCGGGACTAGCGGGGGAAACACCGGGGAGCTGTTTTTT. Its translation: CAKSGTSGGNTGELFF.

This rearrangement joins TRBV4-2 to TRBJ2-7, with 13 bases identical to TRBD2. The V and J ends lost 3 bases and 2 bases, in that order; junction bases with no gene match: 4. This CDR3 spans 16 amino acids. Germline V CDR1 and CDR2: LGHNA, YNFKEQ. Here the CDR3 reads CASSQPGTSGTYEQYF. The CDR3 DNA is TGTGCCAGCAGCCAGCCAGGGACTAGCGGGACCTACGAGCAGTACTTC.

The chain is built from TRBV28 and TRBJ1-2; tentatively, D is TRBD1 (5 bases). Trimming cost V 5 bases and J 4 bases, with 20 bases left between them. The V gene's germline CDR1 is MDHEN and CDR2 SYDVKM. The CDR3 covers 16 residues. The DNA of the CDR3 is TGTGCCAGCAGTCAACTGTGGGGCGACGGCTCCTATGGCTACACCTTC. Translation gives CASSQLWGDGSYGYTF.

This rearrangement joins TRBV29-1 to TRBJ1-1; D is possibly TRBD1 (6 bases). Germline assignment: CDR1 SQVTM and CDR2 ANQGSEA. The CDR3 runs 14 residues. Trimming removed 7 bases at V and 0 bases at J, with 15 bases between. CDR3 in amino acids: CSAPGDPLNTEAFF. The CDR3 DNA sequence: TGCAGCGCCCCAGGGGATCCACTGAACACTGAAGCTTTCTTT.

V and J are TRBV2 and TRBJ1-3; 7 positions agree with TRBD1. Germline values: CDR1 SNHLY, CDR2 FYNNEI. This CDR3 has 15 amino acids. V was pared by 6 bases and J by 4 bases, with 9 bases of the junction left unmatched. The CDR3 DNA sequence: TGTGCCAGCAGGGCACAGGGGCAGAGGGGAAACACCATATATTTT. This codes for CASRAQGQRGNTIYF.

This chain joins TRBV28 and TRBJ2-3, with TRBD2 identical over 14 bases. Germline loops: CDR1 MDHEN, CDR2 SYDVKM. The V gene end was trimmed by 5 bases and the J gene end by 4 bases; junction bases not matched to a gene: 5. This CDR3 region has 16 residues. The DNA of the CDR3 is TGTGCCAGCAGTACTCCGACTAGCGGGAGGGCAGATACGCAGTATTTT. Its translation is CASSTPTSGRADTQYF.

This rearrangement joins TRBV29-1 to TRBJ2-3; the match to TRBD2 covers 14 bases. The J segment lost 9 bases and the V segment lost 7 bases, leaving 9 bases of the junction unmatched. Per the germline V gene, CDR1 is SQVTM and CDR2 is ANQGSEA. This CDR3 has 14 residues. CDR3 sequence: CSALGLAGVNTQYF. The DNA for the CDR3 is TGCAGCGCGTTGGGACTAGCGGGAGTAAACACGCAGTATTTT.

The V call is TRBV5-1, the J call TRBJ1-3; no definite D call. V lost 1 base, J lost 2 bases, and 7 bases lay in between. The CDR3 consists of 14 residues. In germline, CDR1 is SGHRS, CDR2 YFSETQ. The CDR3 loop reads CASSLTSAGNTIYF. CDR3 nucleotides: TGCGCCAGCAGCTTGACATCTGCTGGAAACACCATATATTTT. The full variable domain, rest sourced from reference TRBV5-1 and TRBJ1-3, is KAGVTQTPRYLIKTRGQQVTLSCSPISGHRSVSWYQQTPGQGLQFLFEYFSETQRNKGNFPGRFSGRQFSNSRSEMNVSTLELGDSALYLCASSLTSAGNTIYFGEGSWLTVV.

The rearrangement joins TRBV27 to TRBJ2-1; 7 bases align to TRBD1. This CDR3 contains 15 residues. V was pared by 8 bases and J by 2 bases, with 9 bases of the junction left unmatched. The V gene's germline CDR1 is MNHEY and CDR2 SMNVEV (reference sequence). The CDR3 sequence is CASGSGQGAYNEQFF. The CDR3 DNA is TGTGCCAGCGGCTCGGGGCAGGGGGCCTACAATGAGCAGTTCTTC.

V is TRBV7-3 and J is TRBJ2-3; 13 bases agree with TRBD2. The V segment lost 5 bases and the J segment 10 bases; nucleotides outside the gene matches: 18. There are 18 residues in the CDR3. Germline V gene lookup returns CDR1 SGHTA and CDR2 FQGTGA. The CDR3, as DNA: TGTGCCAGCAGCCCTGGACTAGCGGGAGACGTTACCGCTTCGGCGCAGTATTTT. This encodes CASSPGLAGDVTASAQYF.

The chain recombines TRBV7-6 with TRBJ2-7; 9 bases align to TRBD1. The CDR3 sequence is 15 residues long. V lost 5 bases to trimming and J lost 5 bases; unmatched junction nucleotides: 10. The germline V gene encodes CDR1 SGHVS and CDR2 FNYEAQ. CDR3 amino acids: CASSEAGTGPNEQYF. In DNA, the CDR3 is TGTGCCAGCAGCGAAGCCGGGACAGGGCCCAACGAGCAGTACTTC.

The J gene is TRBJ2-3, the V gene TRBV30; 7 bases map to TRBD2. The CDR3 consists of 15 residues. V lost 2 bases to trimming and J lost 0 bases; unmatched junction nucleotides: 5. In germline, CDR1 is GTSNPN, CDR2 SVGIG (reference sequence). CDR3 sequence: CAWSFSGSSTDTQYF. CDR3 DNA: TGTGCCTGGAGTTTTAGCGGGTCTAGCACAGATACGCAGTATTTT.

This rearrangement joins TRBV7-9 to TRBJ1-1; D is undetermined. There are 13 residues in the CDR3. Germline values: CDR1 SEHNR, CDR2 FQNEAQ (reference sequence). V lost 6 bases, J lost 4 bases, and 12 bases lay in between. Here the CDR3 reads CASSYTEGTEAFF. The CDR3 DNA sequence: TGTGCCAGCAGTTATACCGAGGGCACTGAAGCTTTCTTT.

This chain connects TRBV5-6 to TRBJ1-1; possible D gene TRBD1, 6 bases. Germline V lookup: CDR1 SGHDT, CDR2 YYEEEE. Trimming left V 4 bases short and J 2 bases short, with 15 bases between. This CDR3 comprises 15 residues. This CDR3 is CASSKKRGINTEAFF. The CDR3 nucleotides are TGTGCCAGCAGCAAGAAAAGGGGGATTAACACTGAAGCTTTCTTT.

The chain couples TRBV6-5 to TRBJ2-1; D not resolved. CDR1 MNHEY and CDR2 SVGAGI come from the germline V gene. The CDR3 spans 13 residues. The V end was cut by 5 bases, the J end by 8 bases, with 13 bases between. The CDR3 is CASSQNDKDEQFF. The CDR3, as DNA: TGTGCCAGCAGTCAGAACGACAAAGATGAGCAGTTCTTC.

The chain links TRBV28 to TRBJ1-2; tentative D call: TRBD1 (5 bases). The CDR3 sequence is 13 residues long. V gave up 3 bases and J gave up 8 bases, with 13 bases separating them. Germline CDR1 MDHEN, CDR2 SYDVKM. CDR3 sequence (DNA): TGTGCCAGCAGTTTTGGGGGAGGGCAGGGCTACACCTTC. This translates into CASSFGGGQGYTF.

The sample holds a few counts of this clone. The V gene is TRBV30, the J gene TRBJ1-4; D might be TRBD1 (6 bases). The CDR3 length is 14 residues. Germline V lookup: CDR1 GTSNPN, CDR2 SVGIG (reference sequence). The germline V and J ends were trimmed by 2 bases and 7 bases, with 14 bases remaining between them. In nucleotides, the CDR3 is TGTGCCTGGAGTCGGGGGGGCGCGAGTGAAAAACTGTTTTTT. It specifies CAWSRGGASEKLFF.

V is TRBV12-3 or TRBV12-4 and J is TRBJ2-5, with 8 bases fitting TRBD1. V was pared by 6 bases and J by 5 bases, with 5 bases of the junction left unmatched. There are 13 residues in the CDR3. Here the CDR3 DNA reads TGTGCCAGCAGCCCGACAGGGGTGGAGACCCAGTACTTC. Translating gives CASSPTGVETQYF.

This rearrangement joins TRBV7-3 to TRBJ2-1, with a possible D match to TRBD1 (7 bases). The CDR3 consists of 18 residues. V was trimmed by 1 base and J by 7 bases, leaving 23 bases between them. Germline V gene data show CDR1 as SGHTA and CDR2 as FQGTGA. CDR3 sequence: CASSLNRPQGGGGNEQFF. DNA of the CDR3: TGTGCCAGCAGCTTAAACAGACCCCAGGGGGGAGGCGGGAATGAGCAGTTCTTC.

The CDR3 DNA sequence: TGTGCCAGCAGTACCTCGATTAGCTCCTATAATTCACCCCTCCACTTT. Its translation: CASSTSISSYNSPLHF. This chain connects TRBV5-5 to TRBJ1-6; no clear D gene. The germline V and J ends were trimmed by 5 bases and 0 bases, with 12 bases remaining between them. Germline V gene lookup returns CDR1 SGHKS and CDR2 YYEKEE (reference sequence). The CDR3 loop spans 16 amino acids.

The CDR3 nucleotides read TGCGCCAGCAGCCAGTCGAGTCTAGCGGCTAGCACAGATACGCAGTATTTT. It specifies CASSQSSLAASTDTQYF. The chain links TRBV4-1 to TRBJ2-3, with TRBD2 matching 7 bases. Germline trimming cut 3 bases from V and 0 bases from J; bases unmatched to any gene: 9. The CDR3 is 17 amino acids. The germline V gene has CDR1 MGHRA and CDR2 YSYEKL.

V is TRBV7-9 and J is TRBJ2-1, with D possibly TRBD1 on 5 matching bases. The CDR3 has 15 residues. With 2 bases removed from V and 3 bases from J, the gap between germline ends came to 11 bases. The germline gives CDR1 SEHNR, CDR2 FQNEAQ (reference sequence). The CDR3 DNA is TGTGCCAGCAGCTTACAGGGCCTGGACTACAATGAGCAGTTCTTC. It specifies CASSLQGLDYNEQFF.

The V call is TRBV15, the J call TRBJ2-1; D not resolved. Per the germline V gene, CDR1 is LNHNV and CDR2 is YYDKDF (reference sequence). There are 16 residues in the CDR3. Trimming stripped 0 bases from V and 0 bases from J, with 9 bases between. CDR3 in DNA: TGTGCCACCAGCAGAGACCGCGGTAGCTCCTACAATGAGCAGTTCTTC. This sequence encodes CATSRDRGSSYNEQFF.

The V and J genes are TRBV19 and TRBJ2-5; D might be TRBD1 (5 bases). The germline gives CDR1 LNHDA, CDR2 SQIVND (reference sequence). The germline V and J ends were trimmed by 5 bases and 4 bases, with 8 bases remaining between them. The CDR3 runs 12 residues. The CDR3 protein is CASSYQGETQYF. The CDR3 DNA reads TGTGCCAGTAGTTACCAGGGAGAGACCCAGTACTTC.